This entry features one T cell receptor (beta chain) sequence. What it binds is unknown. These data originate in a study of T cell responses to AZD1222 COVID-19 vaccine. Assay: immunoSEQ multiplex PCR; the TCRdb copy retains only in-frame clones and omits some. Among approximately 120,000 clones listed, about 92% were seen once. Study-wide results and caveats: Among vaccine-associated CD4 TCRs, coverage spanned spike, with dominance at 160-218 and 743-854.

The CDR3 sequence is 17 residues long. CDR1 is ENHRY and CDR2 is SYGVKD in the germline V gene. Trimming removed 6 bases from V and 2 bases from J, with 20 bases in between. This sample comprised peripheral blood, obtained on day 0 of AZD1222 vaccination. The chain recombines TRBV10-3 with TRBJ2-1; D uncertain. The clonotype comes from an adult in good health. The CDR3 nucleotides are TGTGCCATCAGCTCCTCCTTAGCCCTGATTGCCTACAATGAGCAGTTCTTC. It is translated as CAISSSLALIAYNEQFF.